This T cell receptor beta chain was observed in a study of human T cells and chemical hapten exposure (dated by TCRdb to the early 2020s). Describing the broader study: For sensitization, 2% DPC in acetone was applied to a roughly 2 cm by roughly 2 cm area of upper inner arm skin. Throughout the approximately 25-week study period, patients were also given weekly therapeutic DPC doses on the scalp. Libraries were pooled for sequencing, and variation in per-sample TCR yields was attributed mainly to small differences in library volumes within the pool. Blood samples were taken from patients before sensitization (week 0) and at 2, 6 and about 24 weeks after DPC sensitization. Blood for TCR sequencing was provided by twenty-nine alopecia patients at one to four time points (pre-sensitization, 2, 6 and 24 weeks). The patient cohort, mostly female, included alopecia areata with under or over 50% scalp involvement, alopecia totalis and alopecia universalis. Patch testing was performed on the upper back with Finn chambers containing 0.01% DPC, and the patch tests were scored after 6 days according to International Contact Dermatitis Research Group standards. This study followed changes in the peripheral blood TCR repertoire in vivo during primary and secondary sensitization of alopecia patients to the hapten diphenylcyclopropenone (DPC).

The sample's time point label, in plain terms: patch test 1, 2 weeks after DPC sensitization. The sample's treatment or condition label, decoded: therapeutic diphenylcyclopropenone sensitization with weekly scalp DPC. Blood at each patch-test visit was drawn before the patch test was applied. Patients were considered eligible if aged 18 to 70, diagnosed with alopecia and deemed suitable for DPC therapy, and patients were excluded if pregnant. Total RNA was extracted from unfractionated whole blood that had been collected in Tempus Blood RNA tubes. This clonotype was counted only a few times. This receptor's antigen is unknown. Per-base quality was not reported, and no clone a single base away is much larger than it. The library was generated by RACE. The run used a NextSeq 500. Library preparation attached unique molecular identifiers to individual cDNA molecules for quantitative, reproducible TCR counting. Both TCR alpha and TCR beta chains were sequenced from each blood RNA sample. Per the source publication's procedure: A median of roughly 99,000 TCRs per sample was observed, with a range of about 20,000 to 750,000. V, J and CDR3 annotation of the TCR reads was carried out using the Decombinator software suite. For PS versus PT1 abundance plots, all samples were subsampled to the same number of TCRs (28,000). Expanded TCRs were defined as absent before sensitization and observed at least eight times at the 2-week time point. The public reads were reanalyzed by TCRdb: fastp trimming at Q25, MiXCR alignment, in-frame beta chains only. Rows with a matching CDR3 protein are joined into one entry that keeps the most common DNA and genes. The V and J calls and clone size are TCRdb's, not the authors'. This sample comprises roughly 160,000 distinct CDR3 sequences, around 15% of them detected only once. The leading ten clones occupy 1.7% of the sample.

Broad study findings and their caveats: The number of TCRs above 1 in 1000 frequency did not change with DPC sensitization; there was no evidence of global repertoire structure alterations. Alopecia, a presumed autoimmune disease, was present in all patients, so the immune response of the patients might differ from that of healthy individuals. Patch test score was positively correlated with the number of PT1 expanded TCRs, with significance at thresholds 8, 16 and 32 but not at 4. Expanded TCRs formed significantly more large CDR3 similarity clusters than pre-sensitization or healthy control sets, consistent with antigen-driven responses. After repeated subsampling, changes were observed in the strength of the expansion versus patch-test correlation and in the threshold at which the correlation became significant.

The junction shows trimming of 3 bases on V and 6 bases on J, and the gene matches do not reach 6 bases of it. According to the germline V gene, CDR1 reads SQVTM and CDR2 reads ANQGSEA. The CDR3 covers 13 residues, taking in both the cysteine and the phenylalanine. Only the CDR3 portion is preserved as DNA: 39 bases, with reading frame beginning at the first base. The clonotype was recovered from a woman younger than 45 with alopecia areata. Some clones in this sample may be carry-over from other donors' samples. The V and J genes are TRBV29-1 and TRBJ1-2; TRBD1 matches 8 bases in the middle. The source was whole blood, collected in connection with sensitization to the hapten diphenylcyclopropenone (DPC). CDR3 reads: CSVDISGGDGYTF. The DNA sequence is given as TGCAGCGTTGATATTTCAGGGGGCGATGGCTACACCTTC.